The source of this T cell receptor (beta chain) is a study of cytomegalovirus exposure and HLA in healthy donors. Turning to this clone: The antigen is unknown.

Overall study results and limits: A few chains linked to CMV were shown in vitro to be specific for CMV antigens. In most subjects, TCR beta sequences reportedly gave accurate predictions of HLA-A and HLA-B alleles. Usually a TCR sequence was rare, but some public TCRs were found in many donors.

With 60 Vbeta and 13 Jbeta primers, the PCR was carried out. The data were produced by immunoSEQ multiplex PCR, yet TCRdb's version contains in-frame clones alone and is incomplete. Altogether approximately 97,000 clones are present, around four fifths being singletons, with the ten largest covering about 4%. The CDR3 covers 14 residues. V gave up 4 bases and J gave up 8 bases; unmatched junction bases: 3. In germline, CDR1 is SGHRS, CDR2 YFSETQ. Specimen: PBMCs. This receptor was taken from a woman aged 40 to 50 in good health and CMV-seropositive. The V gene is TRBV5-1, the J gene TRBJ2-1, with 13 bases matching TRBD2. This CDR3 is CASSGTSGVDEQFF. CDR3 DNA: TGCGCCAGCAGCGGGACTAGCGGGGTCGATGAGCAGTTCTTC.